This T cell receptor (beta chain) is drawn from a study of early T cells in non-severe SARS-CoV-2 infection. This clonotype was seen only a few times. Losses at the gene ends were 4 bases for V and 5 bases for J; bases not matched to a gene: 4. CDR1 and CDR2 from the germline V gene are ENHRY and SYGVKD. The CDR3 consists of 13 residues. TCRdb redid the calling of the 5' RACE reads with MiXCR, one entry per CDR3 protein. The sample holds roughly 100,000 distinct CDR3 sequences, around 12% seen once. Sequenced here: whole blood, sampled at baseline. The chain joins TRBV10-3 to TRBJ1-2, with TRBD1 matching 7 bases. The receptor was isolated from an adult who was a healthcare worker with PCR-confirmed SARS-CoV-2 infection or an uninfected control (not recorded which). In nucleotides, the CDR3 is TGTGCCATCAGTGTGGGACAGCCTTATGGCTACACCTTC. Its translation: CAISVGQPYGYTF.